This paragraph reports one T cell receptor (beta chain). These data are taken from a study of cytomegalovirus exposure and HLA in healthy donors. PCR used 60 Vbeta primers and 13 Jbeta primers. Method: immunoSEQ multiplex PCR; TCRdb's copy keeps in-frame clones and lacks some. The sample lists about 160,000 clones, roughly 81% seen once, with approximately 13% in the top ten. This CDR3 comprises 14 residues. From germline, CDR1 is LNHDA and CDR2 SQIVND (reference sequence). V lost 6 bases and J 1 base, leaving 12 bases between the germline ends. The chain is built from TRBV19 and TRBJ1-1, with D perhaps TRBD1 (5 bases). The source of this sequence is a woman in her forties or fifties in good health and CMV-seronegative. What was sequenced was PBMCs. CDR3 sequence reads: CASRASDRNTEAFF. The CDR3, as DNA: TGTGCCAGTAGGGCTTCAGACAGGAACACTGAAGCTTTCTTT.